These T cell receptor beta chains were read from a single sample in a study of cytomegalovirus exposure and HLA in healthy donors. Sequenced by immunoSEQ multiplex PCR; TCRdb stores in-frame clones only, minus some. The sample contains 250,000 to 400,000 clones, over 75% of which appear only once. The sequencing sample was made of PBMCs. The receptors derive from a man aged 25-45 years in good health and CMV-seronegative. Each CDR3 is given with its conserved first and last residue. The order of the fields is D gene, clone size, J gene, V gene, CDR3 protein, CDR3 DNA. A D gene is named only where the DNA matches it firmly. Rows give clone size only sometimes, using once, few, many, or a class for an expanded clone.

TRBD1 - TRBJ1-4 TRBV18 CASSATGGKMEKLFF TGTGCCAGCTCAGCGACAGGGGGCAAGATGGAAAAACTGTTTTTT
- - TRBJ2-1 TRBV11-3 CASSLTRSSSYNEQFF TGTGCCAGCAGCTTAACTAGGAGCAGCTCCTACAATGAGCAGTTCTTC
- once TRBJ1-2 TRBV6-5 CASSEMGTVYGYTF TGTGCCAGCAGTGAAATGGGTACAGTCTATGGCTACACCTTC
TRBD1 - TRBJ1-4 TRBV4-1 CASSQGQFATNEKLFF TGCGCCAGCAGCCAGGGACAGTTTGCAACTAATGAAAAACTGTTTTTT
- few TRBJ2-7 TRBV6-6 CASSPPGMAYEQYF TGTGCCAGCAGCCCCCCGGGGATGGCCTACGAGCAGTACTTC
- - TRBJ1-6 TRBV5-4 CASRQGTDSPLHF TGTGCCAGCAGGCAGGGTACAGACTCACCCCTCCACTTT
TRBD2 - TRBJ2-3 TRBV11-3 CASSLGAGVTDTQYF TGTGCCAGCAGCTTAGGAGCGGGGGTGACAGATACGCAGTATTTT
TRBD1 - TRBJ2-7 TRBV5-5 CASSSPGQGTYEQYF TGTGCCAGCAGCTCACCGGGACAGGGGACGTACGAGCAGTACTTC
TRBD1 - TRBJ1-2 TRBV18 CASSLTGVEGYTF TGTGCCAGCTCACTCACAGGGGTGGAAGGCTACACCTTC
- - TRBJ2-5 TRBV6-5 CASSSSGADQETQYF TGTGCCAGCAGTTCGTCGGGAGCGGACCAAGAGACCCAGTACTTC
- - TRBJ1-1 TRBV14 CASSPGLMNTEAFF TGTGCCAGCAGCCCGGGGTTAATGAACACTGAAGCTTTCTTT
- - TRBJ1-3 TRBV6-5 CASSFDRFSGNTIYF TGTGCCAGCAGTTTTGACAGATTCTCTGGAAACACCATATATTTT
TRBD1 - TRBJ1-1 TRBV4-1 CASSQGYPDRAIEAFF TGCGCCAGCAGCCAAGGGTACCCCGACAGGGCGATTGAAGCTTTCTTT
- - TRBJ2-1 TRBV6-4 CASSDSRGGNNEQFF TGTGCCAGCAGTGACTCCAGGGGAGGGAACAATGAGCAGTTCTTC
TRBD1 - TRBJ2-7 TRBV6-5 CASHPRDRVSYEQYF TGTGCCTCACATCCACGGGACAGGGTCTCCTACGAGCAGTACTTC
TRBD1 - TRBJ2-1 TRBV6-1 CASSEASQGAEQFF TGTGCCAGCAGTGAAGCGAGTCAGGGGGCTGAGCAGTTCTTC
TRBD1 - TRBJ1-2 TRBV18 CASSPLEGASYGYTF TGTGCCAGCTCACCATTGGAGGGGGCGAGCTATGGCTACACCTTC
- - TRBJ1-1 TRBV19 CASSISGRNTEAFF TGTGCCAGTAGTATAAGCGGGAGAAACACTGAAGCTTTCTTT
TRBD2 - TRBJ2-7 TRBV18 CASSPPGGSGNEQYF TGTGCCAGCTCACCCCCGGGGGGGTCTGGGAACGAGCAGTACTTC
- - TRBJ1-2 TRBV19 CASSMRARNYGYTF TGTGCCAGTAGTATGAGAGCTAGGAACTATGGCTACACCTTC
TRBD2 - TRBJ2-5 TRBV14 CASGRVPETQYF TGTGCCAGCGGGAGGGTCCCAGAGACCCAGTACTTC
TRBD2 - TRBJ2-3 TRBV7-2 CASSLAVGGALDTQYF TGTGCCAGCAGCTTAGCGGTCGGGGGGGCACTGGATACGCAGTATTTT
TRBD1 - TRBJ1-2 TRBV30 CACEEYGQGATYGYTF TGTGCCTGCGAGGAGTATGGGCAGGGGGCCACCTATGGCTACACCTTC
- - TRBJ2-3 TRBV6-5 CASRPSGGTDTQYF TGTGCCAGCAGACCCTCGGGGGGCACAGATACGCAGTATTTT
- once TRBJ1-6 TRBV19 CASSGTIFSPLHF TGTGCCAGTAGTGGGACAATTTTTTCACCCCTCCACTTT
- - TRBJ1-6 TRBV18 CASSPSGDLSPLHF TGTGCCAGCTCACCGTCGGGGGACCTTTCACCCCTCCACTTT
TRBD2 - TRBJ2-1 TRBV6-4 CASRNLAGGLNEQFF TGTGCCAGCAGAAATCTAGCGGGGGGGCTTAATGAGCAGTTCTTC
- - TRBJ1-2 TRBV27 CASSSIQAFNYGYTF TGTGCCAGCAGTTCAATTCAGGCCTTTAACTATGGCTACACCTTC
TRBD1 once TRBJ1-4 TRBV6-1 CASSAKTGATNEKLFF TGTGCCAGCAGTGCCAAGACAGGGGCAACTAATGAAAAACTGTTTTTT
TRBD1 - TRBJ2-7 TRBV18 CASSEGWTGSSYEQYF TGTGCCAGCTCGGAAGGGTGGACAGGGAGCTCCTACGAGCAGTACTTC
TRBD1 - TRBJ1-3 TRBV19 CASSRDSLHWGGNTIYF TGTGCCAGTAGTCGGGACAGTCTTCACTGGGGTGGAAACACCATATATTTT
- once TRBJ2-7 TRBV2 CASSPPGAWTYEQYF TGTGCCAGCAGTCCCCCAGGGGCATGGACCTACGAGCAGTACTTC
TRBD2 - TRBJ2-3 TRBV19 CASSDTGGLGRHTQYF TGTGCCAGTAGCGACACGGGGGGGCTGGGCCGTCATACGCAGTATTTT
- few TRBJ1-5 TRBV2 CASSLYQPQHF TGTGCCAGCAGCCTTTATCAGCCCCAGCATTTT
- - TRBJ2-3 TRBV4-2 CASSQDTRDTQYF TGTGCCAGCAGCCAAGATACCCGGGATACGCAGTATTTT
TRBD1 - TRBJ2-7 TRBV25-1 CASRGTGSSYEQYF TGTGCCAGCAGGGGGACAGGTAGCTCCTACGAGCAGTACTTC
TRBD1 - TRBJ1-5 TRBV27 CASSLTGQGASGQPQHF TGTGCCAGCAGTTTGACAGGACAGGGGGCTTCGGGGCAGCCCCAGCATTTT
TRBD1 - TRBJ1-1 TRBV27 CASSLGTGGYTEAFF TGTGCCAGCAGTTTAGGGACAGGGGGTTATACTGAAGCTTTCTTT
- - TRBJ2-1 TRBV6-5 CASSYSRQSSYNEQFF TGTGCCAGCAGTTATTCGAGACAGAGCTCCTACAATGAGCAGTTCTTC
TRBD1 - TRBJ1-2 TRBV23-1 CASSHGTGGDYGYTF TGCGCCAGCAGTCACGGGACAGGGGGCGACTATGGCTACACCTTC
- - TRBJ1-1 TRBV6-5 CASSRANTEAFF TGTGCCAGCAGCAGGGCGAACACTGAAGCTTTCTTT
- - TRBJ1-2 TRBV4-1 CASSPLRAAYGYTF TGCGCCAGCAGCCCCCTCAGGGCGGCTTATGGCTACACCTTC
TRBD2 - TRBJ2-2 TRBV30 CARRGAGGLGELFF TGTGCCCGGCGGGGAGCGGGGGGGCTCGGGGAGCTGTTTTTT